A selection of T cell receptor beta chains follows, all from one sample in a study of spatial heterogeneity in lung cancer. TCRdb fed the 5' RACE reads into MiXCR, producing one record per CDR3 protein. The data show under 9,000 distinct CDR3 sequences, roughly 8% seen once. The sample was PBMCs, taken at surgery. The source is a female donor with early-stage non-small cell lung cancer. The conserved cysteine and the conserved F or W are not part of the CDR3 here.

J: TRBJ1-1
length: 9
V: TRBV7-9
CDR3: ASSLVGEAF

J: TRBJ2-5
length: 12
V: TRBV18
CDR3: ASSPGHQQETQY

J: TRBJ2-2
length: 12
V: TRBV10-3
CDR3: ATRDRAGPGELF

J: TRBJ1-2
length: 16
V: TRBV30
CDR3: AWSTSVAPDPANYGYT

J: TRBJ2-7
length: 13
V: TRBV7-8
CDR3: ASSPLAGGPPEQY

J: TRBJ1-1
length: 9
V: TRBV29-1
CDR3: SVKTGFEAF

J: TRBJ1-6
length: 15
V: TRBV9
CDR3: ASSVVVHSGTHSPLH

J: TRBJ2-5
length: 13
V: TRBV5-1
CDR3: ATHPRGGGLETQY

J: TRBJ2-1
length: 16
V: TRBV3-1
CDR3: ASSRAGVGGDSYNEQF

J: TRBJ2-7
length: 16
V: TRBV11-2
CDR3: ASSLVRRGGEGTYEQY

J: TRBJ2-1
length: 16
V: TRBV28
CDR3: ASSSNLGQGKFHNEQF

J: TRBJ2-2
length: 13
V: TRBV9
CDR3: ASSVATGAAGELF

J: TRBJ2-2
length: 11
V: TRBV29-1
CDR3: SVFLHTTGELF

J: TRBJ2-5
length: 13
V: TRBV7-5
CDR3: ISVSEARRGETQY

J: TRBJ1-1
length: 8
V: TRBV29-1
CDR3: SVRNTEAF

J: TRBJ2-6
length: 17
V: TRBV4-1
CDR3: ASSQEILGGLSAANVLT

J: TRBJ2-1
length: 13
V: TRBV19
CDR3: ASTLDRGLYNEQF

J: TRBJ2-1
length: 11
V: TRBV29-1
CDR3: SVYVGVYGEQF

J: TRBJ1-5
length: 10
V: TRBV6-1
CDR3: ASRATDQPQH

J: TRBJ2-7
length: 14
V: TRBV9
CDR3: ASSRGTSGSRYEQY

J: TRBJ2-1
length: 17
V: TRBV20-1
CDR3: SALPPSGASLVRGNEQF

J: TRBJ2-1
length: 14
V: TRBV14
CDR3: ASSNLPGQGDNEQF

J: TRBJ2-3
length: 16
V: TRBV23-1
CDR3: ASSQPVRTGRLTDTQY

J: TRBJ1-5
length: 12
V: TRBV18
CDR3: ASSPTAGQEPQH

J: TRBJ2-7
length: 12
V: TRBV9
CDR3: ASSVAAGGYEQY

J: TRBJ2-2
length: 13
V: TRBV7-2
CDR3: ASSLGGTNTGELF

J: TRBJ2-1
length: 10
V: TRBV20-1
CDR3: SARGGINEQF

J: TRBJ2-7
length: 9
V: TRBV5-4
CDR3: ASNDEVEQY

J: TRBJ2-7
length: 11
V: TRBV20-1
CDR3: SATLRSSYEQY

J: TRBJ2-5
length: 13
V: TRBV7-2
CDR3: ASSLDSGSEETQY

J: TRBJ2-2
length: 11
V: TRBV7-2
CDR3: ASSLVGPGELF

J: TRBJ2-5
length: 14
V: TRBV12-2
CDR3: ACSAVRGGPSLAQY

J: TRBJ2-2
length: 13
V: TRBV6-2/TRBV6-3
CDR3: ASSYTSGGVGELF

J: TRBJ2-7
length: 12
V: TRBV12-3/TRBV12-4
CDR3: ASSPSLMGGEQY

J: TRBJ2-3
length: 13
V: TRBV9
CDR3: ASSEPTRNTDTQY

J: TRBJ2-1
length: 9
V: TRBV5-1
CDR3: ASQAEYEQF

J: TRBJ2-7
length: 12
V: TRBV5-5
CDR3: ASSLQGAAYEQY

J: TRBJ2-2
length: 15
V: TRBV14
CDR3: ASSQVLSTDLTGELF

J: TRBJ2-5
length: 13
V: TRBV7-9
CDR3: ASSWLSGAGETQY

J: TRBJ1-4
length: 14
V: TRBV11-2
CDR3: ASSLTPVRLGEKLF

J: TRBJ2-2
length: 11
V: TRBV7-2
CDR3: ASSPLGTGELF

J: TRBJ2-4
length: 14
V: TRBV28
CDR3: ASSLPSPGTSHIQY

J: TRBJ1-1
length: 12
V: TRBV7-8
CDR3: ASSLVVGVTEAF

J: TRBJ2-3
length: 9
V: TRBV12-3/TRBV12-4
CDR3: ASSLRDTQY

J: TRBJ1-1
length: 11
V: TRBV7-2
CDR3: ASRDQMNTEAF

J: TRBJ2-7
length: 12
V: TRBV12-3/TRBV12-4
CDR3: ASSLTGGGYEQY

J: TRBJ2-3
length: 12
V: TRBV7-9
CDR3: ASSSDTSTDTQY

J: TRBJ1-3
length: 11
V: TRBV5-8
CDR3: ASSLTITNTIY

J: TRBJ1-2
length: 10
V: TRBV14
CDR3: ASSLGNYGYT

J: TRBJ2-1
length: 15
V: TRBV7-9
CDR3: ASSGEVSREAYNEQF

J: TRBJ2-7
length: 12
V: TRBV19
CDR3: ASSMGPHSYEQY

J: TRBJ1-1
length: 12
V: TRBV28
CDR3: ASSLFGGSTEAF

J: TRBJ2-3
length: 8
V: TRBV27
CDR3: ASPTDTQY

J: TRBJ1-6
length: 13
V: TRBV27
CDR3: ASSAGIYSNSPLH

J: TRBJ2-1
length: 13
V: TRBV2
CDR3: ASSGSGRAVNEQF

J: TRBJ2-7
length: 12
V: TRBV28
CDR3: ASTPIGTGHEQY

J: TRBJ1-2
length: 10
V: TRBV2
CDR3: ASGHRGYGYT

J: TRBJ2-6
length: 17
V: TRBV13
CDR3: ASSSVMRDRGSGANVLT